The next 8 T cell receptor beta chains were all read from a single sample in a study of blood T cells in healthy people across ages. Primed by a sample-barcoded 5' primer and a J-beta primer mix, a second PCR proceeded for 7 to 11 cycles. MiXCR, run by TCRdb on the 5' RACE reads, gives a single entry per CDR3 protein. Of 600,000 or so distinct CDR3 sequences in the sample, roughly 31% are singletons; the top ten hold 15% to 19%. Specimen: blood. These receptor sequences come from a woman older than 75 in good health.

The chain has TRBV19 and TRBJ1-2; 7 nucleotides agree with TRBD1. V dropped 5 bases and J dropped 6; count of bases not matched to a gene: 12. CDR3 length: 15 amino acids. Germline loops: CDR1 LNHDA, CDR2 SQIVND (reference sequence). The CDR3 DNA sequence: TGTGCCAGTAGTGCCCCTGGACAGGAATGGAATGGCTACACCTTC. Protein: CASSAPGQEWNGYTF.

V usage is TRBV30 and J usage is TRBJ1-5; D perhaps matches TRBD1 (5 bases). There are 13 residues in the CDR3. Germline V gives CDR1 GTSNPN, CDR2 SVGIG (reference sequence). V was trimmed by 2 bases and J by 5 bases, leaving 10 bases between them. This CDR3 is CAWSPGTDQPQHF. CDR3 nucleotide sequence: TGTGCCTGGAGTCCAGGGACGGATCAGCCCCAGCATTTT. Combining the CDR3 with reference TRBV30 and TRBJ1-5 gives the whole variable domain SQTIHQWPATLVQPVGSPLSLECTVEGTSNPNLYWYRQAAGRGLQLLFYSVGIGQISSEVPQNLSASRPQDRQFILSSKKLLLSDSGFYLCAWSPGTDQPQHFGDGTRLSIL.

This clonotype was counted at least ten times. This chain links TRBV29-1 with TRBJ2-1; TRBD2 aligns across 14 bases. The CDR3 runs 14 residues. Germline CDR1 SQVTM, CDR2 ANQGSEA. The V segment lost 1 base and the J segment 7 bases; nucleotides outside the gene matches: 0. CDR3 nucleotide sequence: TGCAGCGTTGAAGGGACTAGCGGGAGGAATGAGCAGTTCTTC. It encodes CSVEGTSGRNEQFF.

There are many counts of this clonotype. The rearrangement joins TRBV4-1 to TRBJ2-6; perhaps TRBD1 as D (5 bases). The CDR3 contains 14 residues. Trimming pared 7 bases from V and 2 bases from J, leaving 9 bases between. Germline values: CDR1 MGHRA, CDR2 YSYEKL. The CDR3 nucleotides are TGCGCCAGCAACTTACAGGCTGGGGCCAACGTCCTGACTTTC. Its translation is CASNLQAGANVLTF.

This clonotype came up a few times. A much larger clone differs from this one at a single base, so this may be a read error. The chain links TRBV9 to TRBJ1-4, with TRBD1 identical over 11 bases. Germline lookup yields CDR1 SGDLS and CDR2 YYNGEE. The CDR3 contains 17 residues. The CDR3 loop is CASSATGTGGLGGKRFF. The CDR3 region has the DNA TGTGCCAGCAGCGCTACCGGGACAGGGGGACTAGGCGGAAAACGGTTTTTT.

This clonotype was detected a few times. A read error is possible here, since a much larger clone lies one base away. V and J are TRBV20-1 and TRBJ2-7; the D gene is possibly TRBD2 (6 bases). Trimming removed 3 bases at V and 10 bases at J, with 16 bases between. Per the germline V gene, CDR1 is DFQATT and CDR2 is SNEGSKA (reference sequence). The CDR3 contains 12 residues. The DNA of the CDR3 is TGCAGTGCTAGGCGAGTTGGGGAGGCCCAGTACTTC. Protein sequence: CSARRVGEAQYF.

This clonotype showed up just a few times. The chain links TRBV5-5 to TRBJ1-1, with D perhaps matching TRBD1 (6 bases). Trimming removed 4 bases from V and 10 bases from J, with 23 bases in between. Germline V CDR1 and CDR2: SGHKS, YYEKEE (reference sequence). This CDR3 contains 15 residues. Written as DNA, the CDR3 is TGTGCCAGCAGCCCGGATTTGGGGGCCCCGTGGGGAGCTTTCTTT. Translated: CASSPDLGAPWGAFF.

This chain joins TRBV6-1 and TRBJ2-7; D not resolved. The germline V gene has CDR1 MNHNS and CDR2 SASEGT. The CDR3 runs to 13 residues. The V end lost 0 bases, the J end lost 3 bases, and 6 bases lay between the germline ends. The DNA for the CDR3 is TGTGCCAGCAGTGAAGCGTTTAACTACGAGCAGTACTTC. Translation: CASSEAFNYEQYF.